This T cell receptor (beta chain) emerged from a study of shared clonotypes between healthy human individuals. The method was immunoSEQ multiplex PCR; TCRdb's version includes in-frame clones alone and lacks a portion of them. The sample has roughly 1,000,000 clones, 78% seen once. Germline-derived CDR1 and CDR2 are LNHDA and SQIVND (reference sequence). The CDR3 is 13 amino acids. Trimming removed 6 bases at V and 0 bases at J, with 6 bases between. This receptor was taken from a man in his late teens or twenties in good health. Some clones in this sample may be carry-over from other donors' samples. Sample: memory CD4+ T cells from PBMCs. Subset here: CD45RA-negative fraction. The rearrangement joins TRBV19 to TRBJ1-3; no clear D gene. In DNA form, the CDR3 reads TGTGCCAGTAGCGTCCGCTCTGGAAACACCATATATTTT. It codes for CASSVRSGNTIYF.